The 18 T cell receptor beta chains given below trace back to one sample, sequenced in a study of cytomegalovirus exposure and HLA in healthy donors. The PCR employed 60 Vbeta primers together with 13 Jbeta primers. Using immunoSEQ multiplex PCR, the repertoire was profiled, and TCRdb retains in-frame clones only, with some absent. The table records fewer than 200,000 clones, 75% of them present only once. Sequencing used PBMCs. These receptors were collected from a woman aged 45-60 years in good health and CMV-seropositive.

The V gene is TRBV2, the J gene TRBJ1-1, with 7 bases lining up with TRBD1. The CDR3 covers 14 residues. V was clipped by 11 bases and J by 6 bases; unmatched bases: 15. Germline assignment: CDR1 SNHLY and CDR2 FYNNEI. CDR3 sequence reads: CAGITGVSTAEAFF. In DNA, the CDR3 is TGTGCCGGCATTACAGGGGTTAGTACCGCTGAAGCTTTCTTT. The variable domain in full, completed from reference TRBV2 and TRBJ1-1, reads EPEVTQTPSHQVTQMGQEVILRCVPISNHLYFYWYRQILGQKVEFLVSFYNNEISEKSEIFDDQFSVERPDGSNFTLKIRSTKLEDSAMYFCAGITGVSTAEAFFGQGTRLTVV.

The chain combines TRBV5-1 with TRBJ1-1; 9 bases map to TRBD1. The CDR3 sequence is 15 residues long. With 4 bases clipped from V and 4 bases from J, the junction kept 8 bases outside the gene matches. CDR1 and CDR2 from the germline V gene are SGHRS and YFSETQ. CDR3 sequence (DNA): TGCGCCAGCAGCCGGATGTGGACAGGGGCCACTGAAGCTTTCTTT. Its protein is CASSRMWTGATEAFF.

V and J are TRBV30 and TRBJ1-1, with a weak D call TRBD1 (6 bases). The ends were cut back, 0 bases at V and 6 bases at J, with 11 bases in the middle. The CDR3 spans 13 residues. Germline V CDR1 and CDR2: GTSNPN, SVGIG (reference sequence). The CDR3 DNA reads TGTGCCTGGAGTGTTCAGGGGAGCGCTGAAGCTTTCTTT. Its protein is CAWSVQGSAEAFF.

The rearrangement uses TRBV2 and TRBJ2-4; TRBD2 is a possible D gene (6 bases). CDR3 size: 13 residues. Per the germline V gene, CDR1 is SNHLY and CDR2 is FYNNEI. Deletions cut 7 bases from V and 8 bases from J, with 15 bases between. This CDR3 is CASKAGIGDIQYF. CDR3 DNA sequence: TGTGCCAGCAAGGCGGGAATAGGGGACATTCAGTACTTC.

The rearrangement joins TRBV5-1 to TRBJ1-1; no clear D gene. This CDR3 spans 13 amino acids. CDR1 SGHRS and CDR2 YFSETQ come from the germline V gene. V shed 0 bases and J shed 2 bases, with 5 bases lying between them. The CDR3 nucleotides read TGCGCCAGCAGCTTGGTTTCTAACACTGAAGCTTTCTTT. It yields the protein CASSLVSNTEAFF.

This clone was picked up a small number of times. The chain joins TRBV7-6 to TRBJ1-1, with 8 bases lining up with TRBD1. Germline CDR1 reads SGHVS; CDR2 reads FNYEAQ. Trimming at V came to 4 bases and at J to 6 bases, leaving 7 bases not matched to a gene. This CDR3 contains 14 residues. This chain's CDR3 is CASSSRQGIAEAFF. Here the CDR3 DNA reads TGTGCCAGCAGCTCCAGACAGGGGATCGCTGAAGCTTTCTTT.

The chain combines TRBV21-1 with TRBJ2-7; no DNA check was done on the table's D call, TRBD2. TRBV21-1 is flagged as a pseudogene. This CDR3 region has 18 residues. In DNA form, the CDR3 reads TGTGCCAGCAGCAAAAGCTGGCTAGCGGGGCCCGTAACCTACGAGCAGTACTTC. Translating gives CASSKSWLAGPVTYEQYF.

A remark on this clone: At one end, the junction sequence differs from germline, possibly due to a read error. The V gene is TRBV4-1, the J gene TRBJ1-4; 7 nucleotides line up with TRBD1. There are 14 residues in the CDR3. Germline CDR1 reads MGHRA; CDR2 reads YSYEKL. CDR3 nucleotide sequence: TGCGCCAGCAGCCGACAGGGTGAATATGAAGAACTGTTTTTT. Protein: CASSRQGEYEELFF.

The rearrangement links TRBV7-2 to TRBJ1-2; D is possibly TRBD1 (6 bases). Trimming removed 4 bases from V and 4 bases from J, with 10 bases in between. Germline lookup yields CDR1 SGHTA and CDR2 FQGNSA. This CDR3 comprises 13 residues. The chain's CDR3 is CASSYRDPYGYTF. CDR3 in DNA: TGTGCCAGCAGCTACAGGGACCCCTATGGCTACACCTTC.

The chain combines TRBV6-6 with TRBJ1-1, with D possibly being TRBD1 (5 bases). Trimming took 6 bases from V and 2 from J, leaving 13 bases between them. The CDR3 length is 14 residues. Germline CDR1 is MNHNY and CDR2 is SVGAGI (reference sequence). CDR3 coding DNA: TGTGCCAGCAGCACCTTCCAGGGTAACACTGAAGCTTTCTTT. As protein: CASSTFQGNTEAFF.

The chain combines TRBV5-6 with TRBJ2-3; 9 positions match TRBD2. V trimming: 4 bases; J trimming: 0 bases; junction bases outside the gene matches: 9. The CDR3 runs 17 residues. The germline V gene has CDR1 SGHDT and CDR2 YYEEEE. Here the CDR3 reads CASSLRSGGTSTDTQYF. CDR3 DNA sequence: TGTGCCAGCAGCCTACGTAGCGGGGGAACTAGCACAGATACGCAGTATTTT.

The chain recombines TRBV7-9 with TRBJ1-2, with 7 nucleotides matching TRBD1. Germline V gives CDR1 SEHNR, CDR2 FQNEAQ (reference sequence). This CDR3 spans 14 amino acids. The J segment lost 3 bases and the V segment lost 5 bases, leaving 6 bases of the junction unmatched. The CDR3 here is CASSQQGIHYGYTF. The CDR3 nucleotides are TGTGCCAGCAGCCAACAGGGGATCCACTATGGCTACACCTTC.

The J gene is TRBJ2-7, the V gene TRBV2; tentative D call: TRBD1 (6 bases). V lost 4 bases and J 2 bases, leaving 9 bases between the germline ends. Germline CDR1 is SNHLY and CDR2 is FYNNEI. The CDR3 has 13 residues. The DNA of the CDR3 is TGTGCCAGCAGTGGACAGGCAGCCTACGAGCAGTACTTC. This codes for CASSGQAAYEQYF.

The genes are TRBV6-5 and TRBJ1-6, with TRBD1 identical over 7 bases. Trimming removed 6 bases from V and 10 bases from J; junction bases left unmatched: 9. There are 14 residues in the CDR3. Germline assignment: CDR1 MNHEY and CDR2 SVGAGI. In DNA form, the CDR3 reads TGTGCCAGCAGACGGGGACAGTTAGGCTCACCCCTCCACTTT. This codes for CASRRGQLGSPLHF.

This chain links TRBV2 with TRBJ2-7; 11 bases map to TRBD2. The germline gives CDR1 SNHLY, CDR2 FYNNEI. V shed 6 bases, J shed 8 bases, and the junction held 12 bases outside the gene matches. This CDR3 spans 15 amino acids. In DNA, the CDR3 is TGTGCCAGCAGCATGACTAGCGGGGCATCTACGAAGCAGTACTTC. It yields the protein CASSMTSGASTKQYF. The variable domain in full, completed from reference TRBV2 and TRBJ2-7, reads EPEVTQTPSHQVTQMGQEVILRCVPISNHLYFYWYRQILGQKVEFLVSFYNNEISEKSEIFDDQFSVERPDGSNFTLKIRSTKLEDSAMYFCASSMTSGASTKQYFGPGTRLTVT.

V is TRBV7-9 and J is TRBJ2-7; 9 bases agree with TRBD1. The junction had 10 bases not matched to a gene; V was cut back by 5 bases and J by 5 bases. The CDR3 extends over 15 amino acids. Germline CDR1 and CDR2: SEHNR and FQNEAQ (reference sequence). CDR3 in DNA: TGTGCCAGCAGCCATCCGGGACAGGGTCACCACGAGCAGTACTTC. Translated: CASSHPGQGHHEQYF. Complete variable domain (other parts from reference TRBV7-9 and TRBJ2-7): DTGVSQNPRHKITKRGQNVTFRCDPISEHNRLYWYRQTLGQGPEFLTYFQNEAQLEKSRLLSDRFSAERPKGSFSTLEIQRTEQGDSAMYLCASSHPGQGHHEQYFGPGTRLTVT.

The chain joins TRBV2 to TRBJ1-2; 8 positions match TRBD1. The germline gives CDR1 SNHLY, CDR2 FYNNEI. The trim removed 2 bases at V and 2 bases at J, leaving 4 bases unmatched. The CDR3 has 15 residues. DNA of the CDR3: TGTGCCAGCAGTGAATTCGGACAGGGCAACTATGGCTACACCTTC. It encodes CASSEFGQGNYGYTF.

The gene calls are TRBV29-1 and TRBJ2-2, with D hard to call. V lost 5 bases to trimming and J lost 0 bases, with 7 bases between them. CDR1 is SQVTM, CDR2 ANQGSEA, per germline. The length of the CDR3 is 13 residues. The CDR3 coding sequence is TGCAGCGTTTGTCAGTCGAACACCGGGGAGCTGTTTTTT. This translates into CSVCQSNTGELFF.